This TCR beta chain derives from a study of control samples from healthy donors and cancer patients. The repertoire was sequenced with immunoSEQ multiplex PCR; TCRdb's copy has only in-frame clones and lacks some. The table has more than 100,000 clones, 80% to 95% seen once. Per germline, CDR1 SGHRS and CDR2 YFSETQ. This CDR3 contains 14 residues. Trimming removed 5 bases from V and 3 bases from J; junction bases left unmatched: 5. The clonotype comes from a man between 18 and 29 years old in good health. The chain recombines TRBV5-1 with TRBJ1-1; 9 bases line up with TRBD1. The specimen sequenced was blood. The CDR3 region is CASSNRGPDTEAFF. In DNA, the CDR3 is TGCGCCAGCAGTAACAGGGGGCCTGACACTGAAGCTTTCTTT.